This TCR beta chain was recorded in a study of cytomegalovirus exposure and HLA in healthy donors. Across the study: Of around 410 genotyped donors, 81% grouped in the Caucasian-associated ancestry cluster. Study observations and caveats: Further analysis was carried out later, and it showed several of the most significant clusters appearing linked to common viral pathogens. Later findings reportedly placed an Asian-associated ancestry cluster below the roughly 690-donor mean for N-insertions.

Primers for the PCR totalled 60 Vbeta and 13 Jbeta. Method: immunoSEQ multiplex PCR; TCRdb's copy keeps in-frame clones and lacks some. The repertoire holds around 210,000 clones, with roughly 81% as singletons. Comment on this clone: Its antigen is as yet unknown.

Source material: PBMCs. The clonotype comes from a girl aged 2 to 9 in good health and CMV-seronegative.

The CDR3 DNA sequence: TGTGCCAGCAGCCAAGTTCAACTAGCGGGGGGGCGGGTCACAGATACGCAGTATTTT. It yields the protein CASSQVQLAGGRVTDTQYF. This rearrangement joins TRBV4-2 to TRBJ2-3, with 13 bases aligning to TRBD2. Germline V CDR1 and CDR2: LGHNA, YNFKEQ. This CDR3 has 19 amino acids. Trimming at V came to 1 base and at J to 2 bases, leaving 9 bases not matched to a gene.